The 30 T cell receptor beta chains reported below all come from one sample, sequenced in a study of T cell changes during pregnancy in multiple sclerosis. Data came from immunoSEQ multiplex PCR; TCRdb stores just in-frame clones and leaves some out. Of about 130,000 clones detected, 90% to 98% appear once; the ten largest clones hold roughly 0.44%. The sequences come from peripheral blood, collected after pregnancy. The source of these receptors is a female donor with multiple sclerosis, enrolled in a pregnancy study.

The CDR3 loop reads CATSTQNRGSSGAFF. The CDR3 nucleotides are TGTGCCACCAGCACTCAAAACAGGGGCTCGAGTGGAGCTTTCTTT. The J gene is TRBJ1-1, the V gene TRBV15; 7 nucleotides agree with TRBD1. Germline V gene sequence: CDR1 LNHNV, CDR2 YYDKDF (reference sequence). The junction had 15 bases not matched to a gene; V was cut back by 4 bases and J by 10 bases. CDR3 length: 15 residues.

This clone appeared a few times. V usage is TRBV5-5 and J usage is TRBJ1-1; a possible D gene is TRBD1 (6 bases). The CDR3 has 14 residues. V lost 5 bases to trimming and J lost 0 bases, with 11 bases between them. CDR1 and CDR2 (germline): SGHKS, YYEKEE (reference sequence). CDR3 nucleotides: TGTGCCAGCAGACCTACAGGGATGAACACTGAAGCTTTCTTT. This encodes CASRPTGMNTEAFF. Looking up the rest from reference TRBV5-5 and TRBJ1-1 gives the full variable domain: DAGVTQSPTHLIKTRGQQVTLRCSPISGHKSVSWYQQVLGQGPQFIFQYYEKEERGRGNFPDRFSARQFPNYSSELNVNALLLGDSALYLCASRPTGMNTEAFFGQGTRLTVV.

This sequence joins TRBV2 and TRBJ2-5; possible D gene TRBD2, 6 bases. The CDR3 spans 13 residues. The V and J ends lost 9 bases and 2 bases respectively, with 13 bases between them. The germline CDR1 and CDR2 sequences are SNHLY and FYNNEI. The CDR3: CASCSGLQETQYF. The CDR3 bases are TGTGCCAGTTGCAGCGGGCTTCAAGAGACCCAGTACTTC.

The V gene is TRBV4-1, the J gene TRBJ2-5; TRBD2 agrees at 9 bases. Germline trimming cut 0 bases from V and 11 bases from J; bases unmatched to any gene: 10. This CDR3 has 15 amino acids. In germline, CDR1 is MGHRA, CDR2 YSYEKL. The CDR3 DNA follows: TGCGCCAGCAGCCAAGAGGGCGGGAGGGCCGGGGAGCAGTACTTC. Amino acids: CASSQEGGRAGEQYF.

The CDR3 loop is CASSIESGRFTDTQYF. The CDR3 region has the DNA TGTGCCAGTAGTATCGAGAGCGGGAGGTTCACAGATACGCAGTATTTT. The J gene is TRBJ2-3, the V gene TRBV19; 9 positions match TRBD2. J lost 2 bases, V lost 3 bases, and 6 bases had no gene match. There are 16 residues in the CDR3. Germline V lookup: CDR1 LNHDA, CDR2 SQIVND (reference sequence).

V and J are TRBV29-1 and TRBJ2-5, with 10 bases fitting TRBD2. Per germline, CDR1 SQVTM and CDR2 ANQGSEA. Trimming at V came to 5 bases and at J to 2 bases, leaving 5 bases not matched to a gene. The CDR3 has 14 amino acids. CDR3 sequence: CSVLAGAIQETQYF. CDR3 sequence (DNA): TGCAGCGTTCTAGCGGGAGCGATACAAGAGACCCAGTACTTC.

The chain employs TRBV19 and TRBJ2-5; 9 bases agree with TRBD1. This CDR3 has 14 residues. J was trimmed by 5 bases and V by 6 bases; bases with no gene match: 7. Germline assignment: CDR1 LNHDA and CDR2 SQIVND (reference sequence). Written as DNA, the CDR3 is TGTGCCAGTAGCAGAACAGGGGGCTGGGAGACCCAGTACTTC. As protein: CASSRTGGWETQYF.

The chain is built from TRBV28 and TRBJ2-7; D possibly corresponds to TRBD2 (6 bases). Trimming pared 2 bases from V and 2 bases from J, leaving 13 bases between. The CDR3 length is 15 residues. CDR1 and CDR2 (germline): MDHEN, SYDVKM. CDR3 sequence: CASSLPGDLAYEQYF. CDR3 in DNA: TGTGCCAGCAGTTTACCGGGGGATCTGGCCTACGAGCAGTACTTC.

This chain joins TRBV5-4 and TRBJ1-4; 9 positions match TRBD1. V gave up 3 bases and J gave up 5 bases; unmatched junction bases: 2. This CDR3 has 14 residues. Per the germline V gene, CDR1 is SGHNT and CDR2 is YYREEE (reference sequence). The CDR3 DNA sequence: TGTGCCAGCAGCTCCGGGACAGGGAATGAAAAACTGTTTTTT. Translation gives CASSSGTGNEKLFF.

The chain joins TRBV27 to TRBJ2-7; 8 positions match TRBD2. This CDR3 has 17 amino acids. The germline gives CDR1 MNHEY, CDR2 SMNVEV (reference sequence). Trimming removed 4 bases from V and 2 bases from J; junction bases left unmatched: 13. The CDR3 here is CASSSYVITSGPYEQYF. In DNA form, the CDR3 reads TGTGCCAGCAGTTCCTACGTTATTACTAGCGGCCCCTACGAGCAGTACTTC.

The V call is TRBV15, the J call TRBJ2-5; 7 bases map to TRBD2. Germline loops: CDR1 LNHNV, CDR2 YYDKDF (reference sequence). This CDR3 has 18 amino acids. The J segment lost 2 bases and the V segment lost 0 bases, leaving 12 bases of the junction unmatched. In DNA form, the CDR3 reads TGTGCCACCAGCAGAGATGAAGGTTCAGCGGGGTTTCAAGAGACCCAGTACTTC. This sequence encodes CATSRDEGSAGFQETQYF. The variable domain in full, completed from reference TRBV15 and TRBJ2-5, reads DAMVIQNPRYQVTQFGKPVTLSCSQTLNHNVMYWYQQKSSQAPKLLFHYYDKDFNNEADTPDNFQSRRPNTSFCFLDIRSPGLGDTAMYLCATSRDEGSAGFQETQYFGPGTRLLVL.

The gene calls are TRBV28 and TRBJ2-5, with D tentatively TRBD1 (6 bases). CDR1 and CDR2 (germline): MDHEN, SYDVKM. The CDR3 is 16 amino acids. Deletions cut 6 bases from V and 2 bases from J, with 19 bases between. This CDR3 reads CASSLTEGVVQETQYF. Here the CDR3 DNA reads TGTGCCAGCAGCCTCACCGAGGGGGTTGTACAAGAGACCCAGTACTTC.

The gene calls are TRBV7-9 and TRBJ2-2, with 7 bases that match TRBD1. With V trimmed by 4 bases and J by 4 bases, 9 bases remained unmatched. CDR3 length equals 16 residues. Germline-derived CDR1 and CDR2 are SEHNR and FQNEAQ (reference sequence). As DNA, the CDR3 is TGTGCCAGCAGCTACCGAACAGGGGAGAGCACCGGGGAGCTGTTTTTT. The encoded protein is CASSYRTGESTGELFF. Full variable domain (rest looked up from reference TRBV7-9 and TRBJ2-2): DTGVSQNPRHKITKRGQNVTFRCDPISEHNRLYWYRQTLGQGPEFLTYFQNEAQLEKSRLLSDRFSAERPKGSFSTLEIQRTEQGDSAMYLCASSYRTGESTGELFFGEGSRLTVL.

The chain has TRBV19 and TRBJ1-2, with TRBD1 as a possible D gene (5 bases). V was shortened by 5 bases and J by 5 bases, with 12 bases between the two germline ends. This CDR3 has 13 residues. CDR1 and CDR2 (germline): LNHDA, SQIVND (reference sequence). This chain's CDR3 is CASSLVAGYGYTF. CDR3 bases: TGTGCCAGTAGTCTGGTGGCAGGGTATGGCTACACCTTC. Variable domain in full (rest from reference TRBV19 and TRBJ1-2): DGGITQSPKYLFRKEGQNVTLSCEQNLNHDAMYWYRQDPGQGLRLIYYSQIVNDFQKGDIAEGYSVSREKKESFPLTVTSAQKNPTAFYLCASSLVAGYGYTFGSGTRLTVV.

V is TRBV2 and J is TRBJ2-1; TRBD2 aligns across 15 bases. CDR3 length equals 15 residues. The germline V gene has CDR1 SNHLY and CDR2 FYNNEI. The V segment lost 10 bases and the J segment 13 bases; nucleotides outside the gene matches: 14. The CDR3 reads CAKGGWGTSGRPQFF. DNA of the CDR3: TGTGCCAAAGGGGGATGGGGGACTAGCGGGAGGCCCCAGTTCTTC.

The chain recombines TRBV4-1 with TRBJ1-1, with 8 bases identical to TRBD1. Trimming cost V 6 bases and J 4 bases; bases outside gene matches: 13. This CDR3 has 16 residues. From germline, CDR1 is MGHRA and CDR2 YSYEKL. CDR3 amino acids: CASSRGDRGTGTEAFF. CDR3 sequence (DNA): TGCGCCAGCAGTCGTGGAGACAGGGGAACGGGCACTGAAGCTTTCTTT.

V gene TRBV7-9 combines with J gene TRBJ2-2; possible D gene TRBD1, 6 bases. Germline V CDR1 and CDR2: SEHNR, FQNEAQ (reference sequence). Trimming shortened V by 4 bases and J by 8 bases, and 20 bases separated the two germline ends. CDR3 length: 16 residues. The CDR3 spells CASSSPRGEKPGELFF. For the CDR3, the DNA is TGTGCCAGCAGCTCCCCCAGGGGTGAGAAACCGGGGGAGCTGTTTTTT. Full variable domain (remainder filled in from reference TRBV7-9 and TRBJ2-2): DTGVSQNPRHKITKRGQNVTFRCDPISEHNRLYWYRQTLGQGPEFLTYFQNEAQLEKSRLLSDRFSAERPKGSFSTLEIQRTEQGDSAMYLCASSSPRGEKPGELFFGEGSRLTVL.

The chain recombines TRBV25-1 with TRBJ2-2; TRBD1 agrees at 11 bases. CDR1 MGHDK and CDR2 SYGVNS come from the germline V gene. J was trimmed by 10 bases and V by 4 bases; bases with no gene match: 8. The CDR3 covers 15 residues. The CDR3: CASSATGTGGLELFF. CDR3 nucleotides: TGTGCCAGCAGTGCGACAGGGACAGGGGGTTTGGAGCTGTTTTTT.

The chain links TRBV19 to TRBJ1-1; tentative D call: TRBD1 (6 bases). With 8 bases removed from V and 0 bases from J, the gap between germline ends came to 16 bases. The CDR3 is 15 residues long. Germline-derived CDR1 and CDR2 are LNHDA and SQIVND (reference sequence). The CDR3, as DNA: TGTGCCAGTGGGGGGGCCGAGCACGTGAACACTGAAGCTTTCTTT. Its protein is CASGGAEHVNTEAFF.

The rearrangement links TRBV9 to TRBJ2-6, with unresolved D. V lost 1 base and J 0 bases, leaving 17 bases between the germline ends. The germline V gene encodes CDR1 SGDLS and CDR2 YYNGEE. The CDR3 extends over 19 amino acids. CDR3 sequence (DNA): TGTGCCAGCAGCGTAAGACCCCGGCAACCGGGCTCTGGGGCCAACGTCCTGACTTTC. It yields the protein CASSVRPRQPGSGANVLTF.

J is TRBJ1-1 and V is TRBV6-5, with D possibly being TRBD1 (6 bases). Trimming removed 3 bases from V and 4 bases from J, with 12 bases in between. The CDR3 spans 14 residues. CDR1 MNHEY and CDR2 SVGAGI come from the germline V gene. CDR3 bases: TGTGCCAGCAGTTATAGGGGGGGGACCACTGAAGCTTTCTTT. Its translation is CASSYRGGTTEAFF.

The chain has TRBV19 and TRBJ2-1, with 8 positions matching TRBD2. The CDR3 has 16 residues. Trimming at V came to 3 bases and at J to 3 bases, leaving 7 bases not matched to a gene. CDR1 and CDR2 from the germline V gene are LNHDA and SQIVND (reference sequence). CDR3 residues: CASSILGSGSYNEQFF. As DNA, the CDR3 is TGTGCCAGTAGTATCCTTGGAAGCGGGAGCTACAATGAGCAGTTCTTC.

The rearrangement uses TRBV19 and TRBJ1-2, with D tentatively TRBD1 (6 bases). The CDR3 has 14 amino acids. The V end was cut by 5 bases, the J end by 4 bases, with 14 bases between. Germline lookup yields CDR1 LNHDA and CDR2 SQIVND (reference sequence). Here the CDR3 reads CASSVKGHLYGYTF. CDR3 in DNA: TGTGCCAGTAGTGTCAAGGGACACCTCTATGGCTACACCTTC.

This clone was seen only once. The chain combines TRBV28 with TRBJ1-3, with 7 bases that match TRBD1. The V segment lost 2 bases and the J segment 4 bases; nucleotides outside the gene matches: 5. The CDR3 runs 15 residues. CDR1 is MDHEN, CDR2 SYDVKM, per germline. Here the CDR3 reads CASSLEGARGNTIYF. DNA of the CDR3: TGTGCCAGCAGTTTAGAGGGGGCTAGGGGAAACACCATATATTTT.

The chain has TRBV14 and TRBJ2-7; 9 nucleotides line up with TRBD1. J lost 4 bases, V lost 1 base, and 2 bases had no gene match. This CDR3 has 14 amino acids. Germline values: CDR1 SGHDN, CDR2 FVKESK. CDR3 bases: TGTGCCAGCAGCCAAGCCGACAGGGGGTACGAGCAGTACTTC. Protein sequence: CASSQADRGYEQYF.

The V gene is TRBV11-3, the J gene TRBJ2-1, with a tentative D call TRBD1 (5 bases). The CDR3 extends over 15 amino acids. Germline V lookup: CDR1 SGHNT, CDR2 YENEEA. Trimming cost V 5 bases and J 4 bases, with 15 bases left between them. Written as DNA, the CDR3 is TGTGCCAGCAGCGGAGACAGTCTCCAGTACAATGAGCAGTTCTTC. This sequence encodes CASSGDSLQYNEQFF. Looking up the rest from reference TRBV11-3 and TRBJ2-1 gives the full variable domain: EAGVVQSPRYKIIEKKQPVAFWCNPISGHNTLYWYLQNLGQGPELLIRYENEEAVDDSQLPKDRFSAERLKGVDSTLKIQPAELGDSAVYLCASSGDSLQYNEQFFGPGTRLTVL.

The J gene is TRBJ2-7, the V gene TRBV6-1; TRBD1 agrees at 7 bases. J gave up 2 bases and V 6 bases, and 10 bases lay outside the gene matches. CDR1 and CDR2 from the germline V gene are MNHNS and SASEGT. The CDR3 runs 15 residues. The CDR3 loop is CASSEPRQGTYEQYF. Written as DNA, the CDR3 is TGTGCCAGCAGCGAACCCCGACAGGGAACCTACGAGCAGTACTTC.

The chain is built from TRBV5-1 and TRBJ2-7, with 13 nucleotides matching TRBD2. The CDR3 is made up of 15 amino acids. Germline CDR1 reads SGHRS; CDR2 reads YFSETQ. J lost 2 bases, V lost 5 bases, and 4 bases had no gene match. The CDR3 is CASRAGTSGTYEQYF. CDR3 nucleotide sequence: TGCGCCAGCAGAGCCGGGACTAGCGGGACCTACGAGCAGTACTTC.

This chain connects TRBV9 to TRBJ2-7, with D perhaps matching TRBD1 (5 bases). Deletions cut 0 bases from V and 7 bases from J, with 17 bases between. This CDR3 has 15 amino acids. Germline loops: CDR1 SGDLS, CDR2 YYNGEE. The CDR3 here is CASSVGQGGVWEQYF. The CDR3 DNA reads TGTGCCAGCAGCGTAGGGCAGGGTGGGGTGTGGGAGCAGTACTTC.

This clone has only one observation. This chain uses TRBV28 with TRBJ2-2; D remains ambiguous. Germline-derived CDR1 and CDR2 are MDHEN and SYDVKM. V was cut by 3 bases and J by 6 bases, with 2 bases left in between. This CDR3 comprises 11 residues. This CDR3 is CASSFAGELFF. The CDR3 DNA follows: TGTGCCAGCAGTTTCGCCGGGGAGCTGTTTTTT.